The T cell receptor (beta chain) described here comes from a study of Ad26.COV2.S vaccination and SARS-CoV-2 variants. Study-level results: Marked by substantial breadth, spike-specific CD8+ and CD4+ T cell responses were reportedly seen after vaccination.

Using immunoSEQ multiplex PCR, the repertoire was profiled, and TCRdb retains in-frame clones only, with some absent. The sample has around 250,000 clones, 87% seen once. The CDR3 is 15 residues long. V trimming: 1 base; J trimming: 3 bases; junction bases outside the gene matches: 2. The germline gives CDR1 LGHNA, CDR2 YNFKEQ. Turning to this clone: Its target is unknown.

Documented treatment: about 20 received Ad26.COV2.S at low or high dose, single or two shots; about five received placebo; per-sample allocation not given. The investigators took samples on day 63 after the first vaccine or placebo injection. V gene TRBV4-2 combines with J gene TRBJ1-2; 10 nucleotides align to TRBD1. The origin of this receptor is a person aged 18-60 years who received the Ad26.COV2.S COVID-19 vaccine or a placebo. Sequenced here: peripheral blood, sampled in a trial of Ad26.COV2.S vaccine versus placebo. The CDR3 DNA is TGTGCCAGCAGCCAAGGGACAGGGGGAGACTATGGCTACACCTTC. Protein: CASSQGTGGDYGYTF.